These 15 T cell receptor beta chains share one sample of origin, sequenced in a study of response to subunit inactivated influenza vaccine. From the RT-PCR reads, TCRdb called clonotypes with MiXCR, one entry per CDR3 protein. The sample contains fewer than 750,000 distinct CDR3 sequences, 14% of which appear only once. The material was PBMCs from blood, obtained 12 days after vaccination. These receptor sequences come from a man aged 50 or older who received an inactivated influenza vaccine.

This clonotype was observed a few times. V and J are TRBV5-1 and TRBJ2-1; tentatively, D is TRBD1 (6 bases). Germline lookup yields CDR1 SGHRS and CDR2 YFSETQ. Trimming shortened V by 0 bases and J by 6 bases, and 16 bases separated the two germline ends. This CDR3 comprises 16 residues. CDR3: CASSLGMGLGGNEQFF. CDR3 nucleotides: TGCGCCAGCAGCTTGGGCATGGGATTAGGGGGCAATGAGCAGTTCTTC.

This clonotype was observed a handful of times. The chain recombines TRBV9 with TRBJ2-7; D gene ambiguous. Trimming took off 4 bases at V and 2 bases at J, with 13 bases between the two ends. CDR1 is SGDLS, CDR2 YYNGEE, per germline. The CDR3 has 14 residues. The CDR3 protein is CASSPSLSTYEQYF. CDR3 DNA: TGTGCCAGCAGCCCTTCACTCTCGACCTACGAGCAGTACTTC.

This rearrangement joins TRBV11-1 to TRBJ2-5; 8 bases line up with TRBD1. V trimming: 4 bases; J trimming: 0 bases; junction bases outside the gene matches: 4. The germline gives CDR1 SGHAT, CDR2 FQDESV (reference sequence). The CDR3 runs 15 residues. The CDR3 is CASSWGTGHQETQYF. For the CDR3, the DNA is TGTGCCAGCAGCTGGGGGACAGGCCACCAAGAGACCCAGTACTTC.

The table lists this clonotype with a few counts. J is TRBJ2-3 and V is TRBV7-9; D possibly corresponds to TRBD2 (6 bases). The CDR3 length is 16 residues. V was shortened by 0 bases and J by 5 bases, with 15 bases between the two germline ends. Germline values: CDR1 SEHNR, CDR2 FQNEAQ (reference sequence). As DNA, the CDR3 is TGTGCCAGCAGCTTAGCCGCGGCGGGGATGGTAGATACGCAGTATTTT. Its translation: CASSLAAAGMVDTQYF. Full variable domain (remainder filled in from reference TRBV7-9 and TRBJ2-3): DTGVSQNPRHKITKRGQNVTFRCDPISEHNRLYWYRQTLGQGPEFLTYFQNEAQLEKSRLLSDRFSAERPKGSFSTLEIQRTEQGDSAMYLCASSLAAAGMVDTQYFGPGTRLTVL.

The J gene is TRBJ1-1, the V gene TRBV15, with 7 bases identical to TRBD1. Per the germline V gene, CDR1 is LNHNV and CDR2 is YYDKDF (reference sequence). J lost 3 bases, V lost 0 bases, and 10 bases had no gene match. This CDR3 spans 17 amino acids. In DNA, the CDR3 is TGTGCCACCAGCAGAGACTACCGGGACAGATTTCACACTGAAGCTTTCTTT. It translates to CATSRDYRDRFHTEAFF.

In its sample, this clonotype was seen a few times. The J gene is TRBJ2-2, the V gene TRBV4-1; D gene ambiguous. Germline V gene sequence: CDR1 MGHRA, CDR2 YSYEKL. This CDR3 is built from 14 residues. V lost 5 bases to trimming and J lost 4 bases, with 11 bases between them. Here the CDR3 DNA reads TGCGCCAGCAGCATGCCTTATACCACCGGGGAGCTGTTTTTT. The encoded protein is CASSMPYTTGELFF.

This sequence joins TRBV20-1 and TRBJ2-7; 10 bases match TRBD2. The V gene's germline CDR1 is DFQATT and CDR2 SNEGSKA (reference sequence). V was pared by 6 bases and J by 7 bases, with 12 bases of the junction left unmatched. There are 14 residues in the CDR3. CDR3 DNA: TGCAGTGCCCACTTAGCGGGGGGTCGTTCTGAGCAGTACTTC. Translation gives CSAHLAGGRSEQYF.

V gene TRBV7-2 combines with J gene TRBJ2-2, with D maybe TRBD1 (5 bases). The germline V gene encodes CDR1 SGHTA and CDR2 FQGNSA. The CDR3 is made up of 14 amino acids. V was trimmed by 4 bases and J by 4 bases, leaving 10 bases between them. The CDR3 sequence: CASSSLGRTGELFF. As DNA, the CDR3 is TGTGCCAGCAGCTCCTTGGGGCGCACCGGGGAGCTGTTTTTT.

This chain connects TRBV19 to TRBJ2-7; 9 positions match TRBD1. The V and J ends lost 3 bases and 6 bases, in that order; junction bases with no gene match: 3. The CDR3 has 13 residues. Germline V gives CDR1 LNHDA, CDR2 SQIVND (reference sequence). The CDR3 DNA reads TGTGCCAGTAGTATCGGGACAGGGTTCGAGCAGTACTTC. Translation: CASSIGTGFEQYF.

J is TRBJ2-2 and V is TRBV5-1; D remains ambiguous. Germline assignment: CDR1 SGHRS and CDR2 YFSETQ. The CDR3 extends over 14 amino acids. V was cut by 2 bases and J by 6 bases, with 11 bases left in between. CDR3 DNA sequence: TGCGCCAGCAGCTTAAATCGAAACTCCGGGGAGCTGTTTTTT. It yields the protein CASSLNRNSGELFF.

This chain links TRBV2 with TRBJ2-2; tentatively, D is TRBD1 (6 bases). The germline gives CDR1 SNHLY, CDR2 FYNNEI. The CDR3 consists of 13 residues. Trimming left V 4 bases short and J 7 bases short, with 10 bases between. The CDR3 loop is CASSGQVYGELFF. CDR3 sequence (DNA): TGTGCCAGCAGTGGACAGGTTTACGGGGAGCTGTTTTTT. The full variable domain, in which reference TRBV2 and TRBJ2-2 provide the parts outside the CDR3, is EPEVTQTPSHQVTQMGQEVILRCVPISNHLYFYWYRQILGQKVEFLVSFYNNEISEKSEIFDDQFSVERPDGSNFTLKIRSTKLEDSAMYFCASSGQVYGELFFGEGSRLTVL.

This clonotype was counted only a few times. The CDR3 spells CSVDGDQGPLYEQYF. The CDR3 DNA follows: TGCAGCGTTGACGGCGATCAGGGGCCCCTCTACGAGCAGTACTTC. The chain employs TRBV29-1 and TRBJ2-7; D is possibly TRBD1 (6 bases). Germline assignment: CDR1 SQVTM and CDR2 ANQGSEA. This CDR3 is 15 amino acids long. V was clipped by 3 bases and J by 3 bases, with 18 bases between them.

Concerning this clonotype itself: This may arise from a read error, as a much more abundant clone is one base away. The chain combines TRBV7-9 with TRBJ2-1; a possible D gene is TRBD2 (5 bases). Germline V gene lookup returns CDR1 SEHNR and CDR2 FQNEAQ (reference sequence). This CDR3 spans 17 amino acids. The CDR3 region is CASSPMIQLGAYNDQFF. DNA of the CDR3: TGTGCCAGCAGCCCCATGATTCAACTAGGCGCCTACAATGATCAGTTCTTC.

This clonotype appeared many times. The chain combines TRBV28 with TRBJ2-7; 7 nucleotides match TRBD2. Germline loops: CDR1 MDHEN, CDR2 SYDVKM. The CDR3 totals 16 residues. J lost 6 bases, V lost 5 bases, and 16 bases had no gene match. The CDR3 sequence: CASSPGLVTYLGEQYF. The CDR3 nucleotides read TGTGCCAGCAGTCCCGGACTAGTCACCTACTTAGGCGAGCAGTACTTC.

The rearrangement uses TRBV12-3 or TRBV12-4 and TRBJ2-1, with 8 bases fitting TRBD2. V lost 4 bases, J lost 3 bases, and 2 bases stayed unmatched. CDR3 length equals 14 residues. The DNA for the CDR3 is TGTGCCAGCAGTTATAGCGGGGACTACAATGAGCAGTTCTTC. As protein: CASSYSGDYNEQFF.